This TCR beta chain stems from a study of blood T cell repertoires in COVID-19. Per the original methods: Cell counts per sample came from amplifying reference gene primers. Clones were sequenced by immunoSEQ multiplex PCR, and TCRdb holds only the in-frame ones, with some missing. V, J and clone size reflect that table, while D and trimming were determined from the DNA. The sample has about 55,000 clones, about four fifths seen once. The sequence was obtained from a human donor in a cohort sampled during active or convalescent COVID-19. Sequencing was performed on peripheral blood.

CDR3 region: CASSYSRQGADTQYF. In DNA, the CDR3 is TGTGCCAGCAGTTACTCCCGCCAGGGCGCAGATACGCAGTATTTT. V and J are TRBV6-5 and TRBJ2-3; D might be TRBD1 (5 bases). The CDR3 contains 15 residues. V gave up 0 bases and J gave up 4 bases, with 11 bases separating them. Looked up from germline, CDR1 is MNHEY and CDR2 is SVGAGI.